This T cell receptor (beta chain) is drawn from a study of shared clonotypes between healthy human individuals. At the level of the study: Three plates were used per donor for CD4 naive, three for CD4 memory, two for CD8 naive and one for CD8 memory. Study results and caveats: All-four-donor shared clonotypes had higher generation probabilities than non-shared clonotypes did. How much donors shared clonotypes was expected to be affected by sequencing depth.

The CDR3 consists of 15 residues. The trim removed 5 bases at V and 1 base at J, leaving 8 bases unmatched. Per the germline V gene, CDR1 is GTSNPN and CDR2 is SVGIG (reference sequence). Deep-level assay runs were performed. Using immunoSEQ multiplex PCR, the repertoire was profiled, and TCRdb retains in-frame clones only, with some absent. The sample carries approximately 340,000 clones, 73% recorded once. Details on this clone: Its antigen is not identified.

This chain connects TRBV30 to TRBJ2-1; 7 bases are a match to TRBD2. The sequenced sample consisted of memory CD4+ T cells sorted from blood. Specified subset: CD45RA-negative fraction. The clonotype was recovered from a man aged 30 to 45 in good health. Written as DNA, the CDR3 is TGTGCCTGGGGCTTTGGGGGGGTATCCTACAATGAGCAGTTCTTC. It specifies CAWGFGGVSYNEQFF. The variable domain in full, completed from reference TRBV30 and TRBJ2-1, reads SQTIHQWPATLVQPVGSPLSLECTVEGTSNPNLYWYRQAAGRGLQLLFYSVGIGQISSEVPQNLSASRPQDRQFILSSKKLLLSDSGFYLCAWGFGGVSYNEQFFGPGTRLTVL.